This T cell receptor beta chain is drawn from a study of blood T cells in healthy people across ages. In the study overall: Template switching retrieved approximately one barcoded beta molecule for each two T cells.

To note about this clonotype: The target antigen is unknown.

Approximately 10 milliliters was the volume of peripheral blood drawn from each donor. Study-wide results and limits: Naive T cell percentage by flow cytometry tracked strongly with beta diversity.

Germline CDR1 is SGHDT and CDR2 is YYEEEE. Trimming cost V 4 bases and J 8 bases, with 18 bases left between them. This CDR3 has 15 amino acids. Using a J-beta primer mix together with a sample-barcoded 5' primer, a second PCR was run for about 6 to 11 cycles. Each cDNA was tagged by a template-switch adaptor containing 12 random nucleotides. TCRdb analysed the 5' RACE reads with MiXCR anew, one entry per CDR3 protein. Altogether some 1.1 million distinct CDR3 sequences are present, roughly two fifths being singletons, with the ten largest covering about an eighth. The receptor was derived from a man aged 18 to 30 in good health. The chain has TRBV5-6 and TRBJ1-4; tentatively, D is TRBD1 (5 bases). The source material was blood. The CDR3 DNA reads TGTGCCAGCAGCAATTGGGGGGGTTCTGAAGAAAAACTGTTTTTT. Protein sequence: CASSNWGGSEEKLFF.